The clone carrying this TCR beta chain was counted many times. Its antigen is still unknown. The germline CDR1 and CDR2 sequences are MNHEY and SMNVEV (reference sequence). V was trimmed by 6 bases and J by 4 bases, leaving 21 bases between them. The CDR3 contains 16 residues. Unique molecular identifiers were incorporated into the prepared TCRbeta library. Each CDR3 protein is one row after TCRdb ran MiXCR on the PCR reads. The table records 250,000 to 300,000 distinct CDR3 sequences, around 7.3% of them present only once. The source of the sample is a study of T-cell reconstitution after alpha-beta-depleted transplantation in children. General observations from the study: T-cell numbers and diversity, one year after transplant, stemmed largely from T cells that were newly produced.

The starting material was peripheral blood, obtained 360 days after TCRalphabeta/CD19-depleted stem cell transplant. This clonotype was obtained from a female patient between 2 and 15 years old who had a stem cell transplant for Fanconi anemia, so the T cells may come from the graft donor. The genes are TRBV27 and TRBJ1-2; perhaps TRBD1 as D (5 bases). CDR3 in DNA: TGTGCCAGCAGGAGAAGCTCAGGCCAGGGAGGCTATGGCTACACCTTC. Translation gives CASRRSSGQGGYGYTF.